These 21 T cell receptor beta chains originate from one sample sequenced in a study of T cell changes during pregnancy in multiple sclerosis (dated by TCRdb to the late 2010s). The library was generated by the immunoSEQ multiplex PCR assay. The table comes from immuneACCESS by way of TCRdb, which keeps in-frame sequences with V and J called. Part of the clones is missing from these tables; in studies checked, under half for an unresolved V gene and the rest for unknown reasons. The sample profile shows around 97,000 clones; around nine tenths of them were found once. The ten largest clones capture roughly 0.88% of the sample. The input for sequencing was peripheral blood, taken after pregnancy. The receptors here all came from a female donor with multiple sclerosis, enrolled in a pregnancy study.

V gene TRBV2 combines with J gene TRBJ2-5, with D maybe TRBD2 (7 bases). Germline CDR1 and CDR2: SNHLY and FYNNEI. With 3 bases removed from V and 4 bases from J, the gap between germline ends came to 21 bases. The CDR3 consists of 17 residues. The CDR3 DNA reads TGTGCCAGCAGTGATCCATCGGGGGGCCCGTGGGGAGAGACCCAGTACTTC. Translating gives CASSDPSGGPWGETQYF.

The chain has TRBV7-6 and TRBJ1-1, with TRBD1 matching over 9 bases. The ends lost 1 base at V and 4 bases at J; junction bases unmatched: 10. CDR3 length: 17 amino acids. Germline assignment: CDR1 SGHVS and CDR2 FNYEAQ. CDR3 bases: TGTGCCAGCAGCTTAGGGACAGGGGCCAACTACCCCACTGAAGCTTTCTTT. Amino acids: CASSLGTGANYPTEAFF.

The chain carries TRBV18 and TRBJ1-1; 9 bases fit TRBD1. Germline CDR1 reads KGHSH; CDR2 reads LQKENI. The CDR3 is made up of 13 amino acids. V was clipped by 3 bases and J by 4 bases; unmatched bases: 0. DNA for the CDR3: TGTGCCAGCTCACCGGGACAGGGCACTGAAGCTTTCTTT. Translated, it gives CASSPGQGTEAFF.

The J gene is TRBJ1-5, the V gene TRBV19, with TRBD1 identical over 9 bases. CDR1 and CDR2 from the germline V gene are LNHDA and SQIVND (reference sequence). Trimming cost V 9 bases and J 7 bases; bases outside gene matches: 10. The CDR3 is 14 residues long. CDR3: CASARQGGGQPQHF. CDR3 nucleotides: TGTGCCAGCGCCAGACAGGGGGGAGGGCAGCCCCAGCATTTT.

The chain links TRBV7-9 to TRBJ1-1; the D is unclear. V lost 4 bases, J lost 5 bases, and 14 bases lay in between. This CDR3 contains 14 residues. Germline V lookup: CDR1 SEHNR, CDR2 FQNEAQ (reference sequence). The CDR3 DNA reads as TGTGCCAGCAGCTCCGCGAACCGCGAGACTGAAGCTTTCTTT. Translated: CASSSANRETEAFF.

This clone was detected once. J is TRBJ2-7 and V is TRBV4-2; 9 bases match TRBD1. The CDR3 is 15 residues long. V shed 3 bases and J 5 bases; nucleotides not matched to a gene: 8. The germline CDR1 and CDR2 sequences are LGHNA and YNFKEQ. In nucleotides, the CDR3 is TGTGCCAGCAGCCAGGAAGGACAGGGGATGAACGAGCAGTACTTC. This translates into CASSQEGQGMNEQYF.

V and J are TRBV14 and TRBJ1-1; the D gene is possibly TRBD1 (5 bases). V was pared by 3 bases and J by 1 base, with 12 bases between. Germline loops: CDR1 SGHDN, CDR2 FVKESK. The CDR3 is made up of 15 amino acids. CDR3 nucleotides: TGTGCCAGCAGCCACATTGGACACCCGAACACTGAAGCTTTCTTT. Translation gives CASSHIGHPNTEAFF.

V usage is TRBV18 and J usage is TRBJ1-4, with D possibly being TRBD1 (6 bases). V was clipped by 1 base and J by 8 bases, with 14 bases between them. Germline V gene sequence: CDR1 KGHSH, CDR2 LQKENI. This CDR3 has 15 amino acids. The CDR3 region has the DNA TGTGCCAGCTCACCACGGACAGATAAAATAGAAAAACTGTTTTTT. This codes for CASSPRTDKIEKLFF. The entire variable domain, with the rest obtained from reference TRBV18 and TRBJ1-4, is as follows: NAGVMQNPRHLVRRRGQEARLRCSPMKGHSHVYWYRQLPEEGLKFMVYLQKENIIDESGMPKERFSAEFPKEGPSILRIQQVVRGDSAAYFCASSPRTDKIEKLFFGSGTQLSVL.

The J gene is TRBJ2-1, the V gene TRBV6-1; a weak D match, TRBD2 (6 bases). The V end lost 1 base, the J end lost 5 bases, and 18 bases lay between the germline ends. Germline loops: CDR1 MNHNS, CDR2 SASEGT. This CDR3 is built from 17 residues. Written as DNA, the CDR3 is TGTGCCAGCAGTGAAGAGTGGGGTAGCGGACTCGACAATGAGCAGTTCTTC. It is translated as CASSEEWGSGLDNEQFF.

V and J are TRBV11-1 and TRBJ1-2, with D possibly being TRBD1 (5 bases). From germline, CDR1 is SGHAT and CDR2 FQDESV (reference sequence). The CDR3 extends over 13 amino acids. V shed 7 bases and J shed 5 bases, with 14 bases lying between them. CDR3 sequence (DNA): TGTGCCAGCAACACCGGTGGGGGGTATGGCTACACCTTC. Translated, it gives CASNTGGGYGYTF.

The chain is built from TRBV4-3 and TRBJ1-6; D perhaps matches TRBD1 (5 bases). The CDR3 length is 19 residues. Germline V gives CDR1 LGHNA, CDR2 YSLEER. V was clipped by 0 bases and J by 0 bases, with 15 bases between them. The CDR3 sequence: CASSQDGEAGGSYNSPLHF. DNA of the CDR3: TGCGCCAGCAGCCAAGATGGGGAGGCGGGGGGCTCCTATAATTCACCCCTCCACTTT.

The chain uses TRBV10-3 and TRBJ1-2; 7 nucleotides line up with TRBD1. The J segment lost 7 bases and the V segment lost 2 bases, leaving 10 bases of the junction unmatched. CDR3 length equals 15 residues. The germline gives CDR1 ENHRY, CDR2 SYGVKD. The DNA of the CDR3 is TGTGCCATCAGTGAGATTGAGGGGGCGCGGTCTGGCTACACCTTC. Translated, it gives CAISEIEGARSGYTF.

The rearrangement links TRBV9 to TRBJ2-1, with TRBD2 matching 7 bases. V gave up 4 bases and J gave up 4 bases; unmatched junction bases: 11. Germline CDR1 SGDLS, CDR2 YYNGEE. The CDR3 runs to 16 residues. CDR3 in DNA: TGTGCCAGCAGCTTCGAGTCTTACGGGGGGTACAATGAGCAGTTCTTC. This encodes CASSFESYGGYNEQFF.

The rearrangement joins TRBV6-5 to TRBJ1-4; TRBD1 agrees at 8 bases. The CDR3 extends over 16 amino acids. Germline CDR1 reads MNHEY; CDR2 reads SVGAGI. Trimming removed 1 base from V and 3 bases from J; junction bases left unmatched: 4. The CDR3 sequence: CASSYFPGQANEKLFF. For the CDR3, the DNA is TGTGCCAGCAGTTACTTCCCGGGACAGGCTAATGAAAAACTGTTTTTT.

This chain connects TRBV5-6 to TRBJ2-7, with 9 bases matching TRBD1. Germline assignment: CDR1 SGHDT and CDR2 YYEEEE. The CDR3 contains 14 residues. Trimming cost V 5 bases and J 7 bases; bases outside gene matches: 10. Here the CDR3 DNA reads TGTGCCAGCAGGTGGACAGGGGACTTAGGGGAGCAGTACTTC. Translating it yields CASRWTGDLGEQYF.

The V and J genes are TRBV6-5 and TRBJ2-3, with a possible D match to TRBD1 (5 bases). This CDR3 contains 13 residues. V was trimmed by 2 bases and J by 6 bases, leaving 9 bases between them. In germline, CDR1 is MNHEY, CDR2 SVGAGI. The CDR3 loop is CASSYEAGDTQYF. The CDR3 DNA reads as TGTGCCAGCAGTTACGAGGCAGGGGATACGCAGTATTTT.

CDR3 in DNA: TGTGCCAGCAGCTTAGGGGCAGGAAAAGAGACCCAGTACTTC. Its translation is CASSLGAGKETQYF. V gene TRBV7-2 combines with J gene TRBJ2-5; D uncertain. The CDR3 is made up of 14 amino acids. CDR1 is SGHTA and CDR2 is FQGNSA in the germline V gene. With 1 base removed from V and 3 bases from J, the gap between germline ends came to 9 bases. The full variable domain, with the rest looked up from reference TRBV7-2 and TRBJ2-5, is GAGVSQSPSNKVTEKGKDVELRCDPISGHTALYWYRQSLGQGLEFLIYFQGNSAPDKSGLPSDRFSAERTGGSVSTLTIQRTQQEDSAVYLCASSLGAGKETQYFGPGTRLLVL.

This chain joins TRBV29-1 and TRBJ1-2; TRBD1 agrees at 10 bases. V dropped 4 bases and J dropped 2; count of bases not matched to a gene: 10. The length of the CDR3 is 16 residues. Germline CDR1 SQVTM, CDR2 ANQGSEA. CDR3 sequence (DNA): TGCAGCGTTGGACTCATTGGACAGGGGGTAAACTATGGCTACACCTTC. It translates to CSVGLIGQGVNYGYTF.

The chain is built from TRBV29-1 and TRBJ2-1; maybe TRBD2 (5 bases). The CDR3 loop spans 20 amino acids. Trimming pared 3 bases from V and 3 bases from J, leaving 30 bases between. The V gene's germline CDR1 is SQVTM and CDR2 ANQGSEA. Written as DNA, the CDR3 is TGCAGCGTTGAGCGTCCTCTCGGTTTTGGGAGTCGTATGGGCTACAATGAGCAGTTCTTC. Amino acids: CSVERPLGFGSRMGYNEQFF.

This chain links TRBV18 with TRBJ1-1, with TRBD1 identical over 9 bases. This CDR3 contains 14 residues. The germline V gene encodes CDR1 KGHSH and CDR2 LQKENI. J was trimmed by 5 bases and V by 2 bases; bases with no gene match: 3. CDR3 DNA sequence: TGTGCCAGCTCACCATCGGACAGGGGTACTGAAGCTTTCTTT. Translation: CASSPSDRGTEAFF.

The V call is TRBV11-2, the J call TRBJ1-1; perhaps TRBD1 as D (5 bases). CDR3 length equals 13 residues. Between the trimmed V and J ends, which lost 0 bases and 11 bases, there was a span of 13 bases. Germline lookup yields CDR1 SGHAT and CDR2 FQNNGV. This CDR3 is CASSLEGVMGAFF. For the CDR3, the DNA is TGTGCCAGCAGCTTAGAAGGGGTCATGGGGGCTTTCTTT.